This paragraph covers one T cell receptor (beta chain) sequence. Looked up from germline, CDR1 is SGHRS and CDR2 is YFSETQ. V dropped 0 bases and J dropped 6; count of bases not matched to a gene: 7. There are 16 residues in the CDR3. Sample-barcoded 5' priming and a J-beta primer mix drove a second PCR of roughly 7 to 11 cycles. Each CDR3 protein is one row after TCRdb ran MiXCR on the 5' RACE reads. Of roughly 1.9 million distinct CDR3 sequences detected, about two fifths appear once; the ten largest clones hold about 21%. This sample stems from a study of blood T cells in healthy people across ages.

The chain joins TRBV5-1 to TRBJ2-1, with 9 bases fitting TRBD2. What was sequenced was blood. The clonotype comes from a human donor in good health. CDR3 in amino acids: CASSLARAGGSNEQFF. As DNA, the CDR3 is TGCGCCAGCAGCTTGGCCAGGGCGGGGGGGTCCAATGAGCAGTTCTTC.